These 18 T cell receptor beta chains were all obtained from the same sample, sequenced in a study of T cell responses to AZD1222 COVID-19 vaccine. The repertoire was sequenced with immunoSEQ multiplex PCR; TCRdb's copy has only in-frame clones and lacks some. Here the sample spans around 60,000 clones, around nine tenths being singletons. The input for sequencing was peripheral blood, taken on day 0 of AZD1222 vaccination. The receptors were sampled from an adult in good health.

The sample holds a few counts of this clone. J is TRBJ1-6 and V is TRBV5-8; D possibly corresponds to TRBD1 (6 bases). The germline CDR1 and CDR2 sequences are SGHTS and YDEGEE. The V end was cut by 2 bases, the J end by 4 bases, with 10 bases between. The CDR3 contains 15 residues. The CDR3 nucleotides are TGTGCCAGCAGCTTAGGGGGGGCGTATAATTCACCCCTCCACTTT. Translating gives CASSLGGAYNSPLHF. Full variable domain (outside the CDR3, taken from reference TRBV5-8 and TRBJ1-6): EAGVTQSPTHLIKTRGQQATLRCSPISGHTSVYWYQQALGLGLQFLLWYDEGEERNRGNFPPRFSGRQFPNYSSELNVNALELEDSALYLCASSLGGAYNSPLHFGNGTRLTVT.

V is TRBV19 and J is TRBJ1-6; TRBD1 is a possible D gene (6 bases). There are 15 residues in the CDR3. CDR1 and CDR2 from the germline V gene are LNHDA and SQIVND (reference sequence). Trimming took off 2 bases at V and 7 bases at J, with 12 bases between the two ends. The CDR3 DNA reads TGTGCCAGTAGTATAAGACAGGATGGAAATTCACCCCTCCACTTT. Protein product: CASSIRQDGNSPLHF.

The chain is built from TRBV2 and TRBJ1-4; D is ambiguous. This CDR3 is 13 amino acids long. The V gene's germline CDR1 is SNHLY and CDR2 FYNNEI. V gave up 3 bases and J gave up 6 bases, with 8 bases separating them. The CDR3 loop is CASSDWQDEKLFF. The CDR3 DNA sequence: TGTGCCAGCAGTGATTGGCAGGATGAAAAACTGTTTTTT.

The chain joins TRBV19 to TRBJ1-5; D remains ambiguous. Looked up from germline, CDR1 is LNHDA and CDR2 is SQIVND (reference sequence). V was shortened by 5 bases and J by 7 bases, with 15 bases between the two germline ends. This CDR3 is built from 14 residues. The CDR3 region has the DNA TGTGCCAGTAGTCCCAGCCTCATTGGCCAGCCCCAGCATTTT. It codes for CASSPSLIGQPQHF.

The chain combines TRBV3-1 (or the pseudogene TRBV3-2) with TRBJ2-1, with D possibly matching TRBD2 (6 bases). CDR1 LGHDT and CDR2 YNNKEL come from the germline V gene (reference sequence). V was trimmed by 4 bases and J by 5 bases, leaving 15 bases between them. The CDR3 totals 15 residues. The chain's CDR3 is CASSPPGGSNNEQFF. The CDR3 nucleotides are TGTGCCAGCAGCCCTCCCGGAGGGAGCAACAATGAGCAGTTCTTC.

V and J are TRBV9 and TRBJ1-2, with TRBD1 matching over 11 bases. The CDR3 loop spans 15 amino acids. CDR1 is SGDLS, CDR2 YYNGEE, per germline. With V trimmed by 3 bases and J by 6 bases, 7 bases remained unmatched. CDR3 bases: TGTGCCAGCAGCGGCGGACAGGGGGCACTCCATGGCTACACCTTC. It specifies CASSGGQGALHGYTF.

The V and J genes are TRBV19 and TRBJ2-2; no definite D call. V shed 8 bases and J shed 2 bases, with 15 bases lying between them. The CDR3 sequence is 15 residues long. Germline-derived CDR1 and CDR2 are LNHDA and SQIVND (reference sequence). CDR3 residues: CASRNVAPNTGELFF. Written as DNA, the CDR3 is TGTGCCAGTCGTAACGTGGCCCCTAACACCGGGGAGCTGTTTTTT. The full variable domain, rest sourced from reference TRBV19 and TRBJ2-2, is DGGITQSPKYLFRKEGQNVTLSCEQNLNHDAMYWYRQDPGQGLRLIYYSQIVNDFQKGDIAEGYSVSREKKESFPLTVTSAQKNPTAFYLCASRNVAPNTGELFFGEGSRLTVL.

The chain carries TRBV5-1 and TRBJ1-5; D ambiguous. The CDR3 has 16 residues. V was trimmed by 0 bases and J by 1 base, leaving 11 bases between them. Germline V CDR1 and CDR2: SGHRS, YFSETQ. The CDR3 sequence: CASSLGSANSNQPQHF. In DNA form, the CDR3 reads TGCGCCAGCAGCTTGGGTAGTGCGAACAGCAATCAGCCCCAGCATTTT. Together with reference TRBV5-1 and TRBJ1-5, the CDR3 gives the full variable domain: KAGVTQTPRYLIKTRGQQVTLSCSPISGHRSVSWYQQTPGQGLQFLFEYFSETQRNKGNFPGRFSGRQFSNSRSEMNVSTLELGDSALYLCASSLGSANSNQPQHFGDGTRLSIL.

This rearrangement joins TRBV5-1 to TRBJ2-2; 10 nucleotides align to TRBD2. With 4 bases clipped from V and 6 bases from J, the junction kept 3 bases outside the gene matches. The CDR3 is 14 amino acids. Germline values: CDR1 SGHRS, CDR2 YFSETQ. CDR3 loop: CASSLLAGAGELFF. CDR3 bases: TGCGCCAGCAGCCTTCTAGCGGGGGCCGGGGAGCTGTTTTTT.

The rearrangement uses TRBV18 and TRBJ1-5; no reliable D call. The germline V and J ends were trimmed by 2 bases and 4 bases, with 9 bases remaining between them. The length of the CDR3 is 14 residues. From germline, CDR1 is KGHSH and CDR2 LQKENI. CDR3 protein: CASSPGAQNQPQHF. As DNA, the CDR3 is TGTGCCAGCTCACCAGGAGCTCAAAATCAGCCCCAGCATTTT.

The chain joins TRBV19 to TRBJ2-7, with TRBD1 identical over 7 bases. The CDR3 has 13 amino acids. Losses at the gene ends were 11 bases for V and 4 bases for J; bases not matched to a gene: 11. Germline V gene lookup returns CDR1 LNHDA and CDR2 SQIVND (reference sequence). The CDR3 DNA sequence: TGTGCCGCCTCCGGGACAGTGGGGTACGAGCAGTACTTC. Protein sequence: CAASGTVGYEQYF.

The chain carries TRBV19 and TRBJ2-5; 10 bases align to TRBD2. CDR3 length: 16 residues. V lost 3 bases and J lost 5; bases outside the gene matches: 9. The germline CDR1 and CDR2 sequences are LNHDA and SQIVND (reference sequence). CDR3 region: CASSMPGLAVGETQYF. The DNA of the CDR3 is TGTGCCAGTAGTATGCCTGGACTAGCGGTGGGGGAGACCCAGTACTTC.

V usage is TRBV12-3 or TRBV12-4 and J usage is TRBJ1-1; a weak D match, TRBD1 (6 bases). V lost 7 bases and J 7 bases, leaving 13 bases between the germline ends. CDR3 size: 12 residues. Here the CDR3 DNA reads TGTGCCAGCATCTTACAGGGACGTGAAGCTTTCTTT. It encodes CASILQGREAFF.

V gene TRBV10-2 combines with J gene TRBJ2-7; TRBD1 agrees at 10 bases. CDR1 WSHSY and CDR2 SAAADI come from the germline V gene. There are 13 residues in the CDR3. V dropped 6 bases and J dropped 10; count of bases not matched to a gene: 9. CDR3 protein: CASSVDRGAKQYF. CDR3 sequence (DNA): TGCGCCAGCAGCGTGGACAGGGGGGCTAAACAGTACTTC.

The chain has TRBV6-5 and TRBJ1-5; no clear D gene. Germline loops: CDR1 MNHEY, CDR2 SVGAGI. V lost 6 bases to trimming and J lost 1 base, with 10 bases between them. CDR3 length: 14 amino acids. The chain's CDR3 is CASRDLLSNQPQHF. In nucleotides, the CDR3 is TGTGCCAGCAGGGACTTACTGAGCAATCAGCCCCAGCATTTT.

The V gene is TRBV6-4, the J gene TRBJ1-5, with D possibly matching TRBD1 (5 bases). CDR1 and CDR2 (germline): MRHNA, SNTAGT. This CDR3 is built from 14 residues. Trimming took 4 bases from V and 5 from J, leaving 12 bases between them. This chain's CDR3 is CASSVRGGDQPQHF. The DNA for the CDR3 is TGTGCCAGCAGTGTCCGTGGGGGTGATCAGCCCCAGCATTTT.

The chain recombines TRBV2 with TRBJ1-3; tentative D call: TRBD1 (6 bases). The germline CDR1 and CDR2 sequences are SNHLY and FYNNEI. The CDR3 contains 14 residues. V shed 4 bases and J shed 0 bases, with 7 bases lying between them. CDR3 nucleotide sequence: TGTGCCAGCAGTGCAGGGGTCTCTGGAAACACCATATATTTT. This gives the protein CASSAGVSGNTIYF. Looking up the rest from reference TRBV2 and TRBJ1-3 gives the full variable domain: EPEVTQTPSHQVTQMGQEVILRCVPISNHLYFYWYRQILGQKVEFLVSFYNNEISEKSEIFDDQFSVERPDGSNFTLKIRSTKLEDSAMYFCASSAGVSGNTIYFGEGSWLTVV.

This clone has just a few counts. The chain recombines TRBV29-1 with TRBJ2-2; D possibly matches TRBD1 or TRBD2 (5 bases each). Trimming took off 4 bases at V and 4 bases at J, with 10 bases between the two ends. The CDR3 has 13 residues. Germline values: CDR1 SQVTM, CDR2 ANQGSEA. The CDR3 spells CSVGGSGTGELFF. The CDR3, as DNA: TGCAGCGTTGGGGGGAGCGGCACCGGGGAGCTGTTTTTT.